The clone carrying this T cell receptor beta chain showed up just a few times. Sequencing was done on patients that had shown CD8+CD57+ cell expansion by flow cytometry. The CDR3 totals 15 residues. Between the trimmed V and J ends, which lost 1 base and 2 bases, there was a span of 12 bases. Germline CDR1 MGHDK, CDR2 SYGVNS. Using genomic DNA as the template, TCR beta VDJ and CDR3 profiling was carried out. Via MiXCR, TCRdb re-called the reads, giving one row per CDR3 protein. Among 150,000 or so distinct CDR3 sequences listed, around half were seen once. This entry is derived from a study of CD8+CD57+ T cells in acquired aplastic anemia. Study context: Sorted CD4+ and CD8+ cells yielded DNA averaging around 3.2 ug.

The chain couples TRBV25-1 to TRBJ2-7; D call uncertain. The sequencing input was sorted CD4+, CD8+, or CD8+CD57+ T cells (not recorded which) from PBMCs. This sequence was found in a human donor with aplastic anemia. The CDR3 sequence is CASSESGGVAYEQYF. The CDR3 DNA follows: TGTGCCAGCAGTGAATCCGGCGGAGTGGCCTACGAGCAGTACTTC.